This TCR beta chain emerged from a study of vaccination effects on CD4 cells after COVID-19 (dated by TCRdb to the early 2020s). The study in broad terms: Post-vaccine samples across the study were collected a median of 72 days after the second dose, with a range of 14 to 241. The Oncomine TCR Beta short-read assay on an Illumina iSeq 100 was used to sequence cultures from other donors in the study. The full study included fewer than eleven COVID-19 convalescent patients and a few SARS-CoV-2-naive healthy vaccine recipients. In both COVID-19 convalescent patients and infection-naive vaccine recipients, the study compared SARS-CoV-2 spike-specific CD4+ TCR repertoires from before mRNA vaccination with those from after it. Study-wide findings and limitations: Both infection-induced and vaccine-induced clones contracted markedly at late post-vaccination timepoints, which is consistent with waning T cell responses. In healthy vaccine recipients, vaccine-induced clones were almost all SARS-CoV-2 mono-reactive, with only 1 of 255 cross-reactive with common cold coronaviruses. Limitations of the study were the small number of convalescent patients and the absence of early post-infection timepoints.

To identify antigen-specific CD4+ T cell clonotypes by their expansion, the ViraFEST assay first stimulated PBMC with viral peptide pools and then applied TCR sequencing. After more than 9 days of culture, CD4+ T cells were isolated with the EasySep CD4+ T cell isolation kit. Two doses of either the BNT162b2 or the mRNA-1273 mRNA SARS-CoV-2 vaccine were administered to participants. None of the healthy vaccine recipients had a prior SARS-CoV-2 infection, which was confirmed by nucleocapsid antibody tests that came back negative both before and after vaccination. Each well held two million PBMC cultured in IMDM containing roughly 5.1% human AB serum, around 9.3 IU/ml IL-2 and gentamicin, along with about 9.3 ug/ml peptides. Half of the culture medium was replaced with fresh IL-2-containing medium on days 3 and 7. Unless otherwise noted, each peptide stimulation condition was cultured in triplicate wells. Using Ficoll-Paque Plus gradient centrifugation, PBMC were separated from whole blood and then either used fresh or cryopreserved at -140C. The spike proteins of SARS-CoV-2 and of the common cold coronaviruses HCoV-NL63, HCoV-OC43 and HCoV-229E were spanned by overlapping peptide pools. The QIAamp micro DNA kit was used to extract genomic DNA from the cultured CD4+ T cells.

Library preparation employed the immunoSEQ multiplex PCR assay. DNA from the cultured and isolated CD4+ T cells underwent TCR beta CDR3 sequencing. The authors' analysis ran thus. Non-productive TCR sequences were removed and reads were trimmed to the CDR3 region, keeping CDR3s of at least 7 amino acids. The MANAFEST web app was used to identify antigen-specific clonotypes by comparing expansion in peptide wells with expansion in reference cultures. For clones to be considered positive, expansion at FDR<0.05 versus reference and all other wells, an odds ratio above 5, and a frequency above 0.1% in two replicate wells were required. Cross-reactive clonotypes were defined as significantly expanded in SARS-CoV-2 spike wells and in at least one common cold coronavirus spike condition. Levenshtein distance calculated with the stringdist R package was used to assess CDR3 similarity, and unrooted trees were constructed with ape in R 3.6.1. Drawn from immuneACCESS, this table holds only the in-frame rearrangements with V and J called that TCRdb kept. Clones are partly lost; checked studies trace under half to an unresolved V gene and leave the rest unexplained. The V and J calls and the clone size are those of that table, but D and trimming were determined from the DNA. This sample is represented by over 60,000 clones; around 74% of them were singletons. Approximately 1.5% of the sample lies in the top ten.

As concerns this clone: The specificity of this receptor is unknown. No base-level quality is on record; no much larger clone is a single base apart.

The CDR3 numbers 13 residues from cysteine through phenylalanine. Just CDR3 DNA is preserved here, 39 bases in frame from base 1. V is trimmed back by 6 bases and J by 4 bases, and the junction contains 5 bases that no gene match accounts for. CDR1 and CDR2, per the germline V gene, are SNHLY and FYNNEI. This specimen was CD4+ T cells from PBMCs cultured with HCoV-229E spike peptides, taken after COVID-19 vaccination. The cell subset or site label, read with the paper, signifies: HCoV-229E spike overlapping peptide pool stimulation. This TCR was recovered from a human donor who received a COVID-19 vaccine. The chain employs TRBV2 and TRBJ1-2, with 7 bases aligning to TRBD1. The CDR3 protein: CASRGQPVYGYTF. In nucleotides, the sequence is TGTGCCAGCAGGGGACAGCCGGTCTATGGCTACACCTTC.